A single sample is the source of the 25 T cell receptor beta chains below, sequenced in a study of blood T cell repertoires in COVID-19 (dated by TCRdb to 2020 to 2021). Libraries came from the immunoSEQ multiplex PCR assay. The table comes from immuneACCESS by way of TCRdb, which keeps in-frame sequences with V and J called. Part of the clones is missing from these tables; in studies checked, under half for an unresolved V gene and the rest for unknown reasons. The sample table records roughly 38,000 clones; around 80% of these occur just once. The top ten hold roughly 38% of the sample. The material sequenced was peripheral blood. These receptors were taken from a man aged 40-55 years with active or convalescent COVID-19.

J is TRBJ1-2 and V is TRBV20-1; the D gene is possibly TRBD1 (5 bases). V was trimmed by 6 bases and J by 4 bases, leaving 9 bases between them. This CDR3 has 11 residues. Germline assignment: CDR1 DFQATT and CDR2 SNEGSKA (reference sequence). As DNA, the CDR3 is TGCAGTGCGGGGAGGGGCTATGGCTACACCTTC. As protein: CSAGRGYGYTF.

The chain links TRBV14 to TRBJ1-2; the D gene is possibly TRBD1 (6 bases). Trimming pared 4 bases from V and 3 bases from J, leaving 18 bases between. CDR3 size: 16 residues. Germline lookup yields CDR1 SGHDN and CDR2 FVKESK. The CDR3 bases are TGTGCCAGCAGCCCCCCCCATCAGGGGATTGACTATGGCTACACCTTC. This gives the protein CASSPPHQGIDYGYTF.

The chain joins TRBV7-8 to TRBJ1-5; TRBD1 matches at 8 bases. V was pared by 5 bases and J by 0 bases, with 3 bases of the junction left unmatched. Per the germline V gene, CDR1 is SGHVS and CDR2 is FQNEAQ. This CDR3 has 15 residues. The DNA for the CDR3 is TGTGCCAGCAGCCGAGACAGGGGTAGCAATCAGCCCCAGCATTTT. This sequence encodes CASSRDRGSNQPQHF.

The rearrangement uses TRBV6-2 or TRBV6-3 and TRBJ2-5; 12 positions match TRBD1. V shed 0 bases and J 4 bases; nucleotides not matched to a gene: 6. Germline V gene sequence: CDR1 MNHEY, CDR2 SVGEGT. The CDR3 sequence is 17 residues long. As DNA, the CDR3 is TGTGCCAGCAGTTACTCGAGTAGGGACAGGGGGCCAGAGACCCAGTACTTC. It codes for CASSYSSRDRGPETQYF.

The rearrangement uses TRBV23-1 and TRBJ2-7, with TRBD1 as a possible D gene (6 bases). TRBV23-1 counts as an open reading frame of uncertain function. The CDR3 is 14 residues long. Trimming pared 6 bases from V and 5 bases from J, leaving 17 bases between. As DNA, the CDR3 is TGCGCCAGCAGCCCCGGGCAAAGGGGGAACGAGCAGTACTTC. Amino acid sequence: CASSPGQRGNEQYF.

The chain couples TRBV19 to TRBJ1-3, with D tentatively TRBD1 (5 bases). CDR3 length equals 16 residues. The germline V gene has CDR1 LNHDA and CDR2 SQIVND (reference sequence). Between the trimmed V and J ends, which lost 2 bases and 0 bases, there was a span of 11 bases. The CDR3 loop reads CASSINGGGSGNTIYF. CDR3 DNA: TGTGCCAGTAGTATAAACGGGGGAGGCTCTGGAAACACCATATATTTT.

The chain is built from TRBV15 and TRBJ2-3, with a possible D match to TRBD2 (5 bases). Germline V lookup: CDR1 LNHNV, CDR2 YYDKDF (reference sequence). The ends were cut back, 9 bases at V and 0 bases at J, with 10 bases in the middle. The CDR3 has 13 residues. Here the CDR3 reads CATGPGSTDTQYF. The CDR3 bases are TGTGCCACTGGGCCGGGGAGCACAGATACGCAGTATTTT.

The chain links TRBV6-8 to TRBJ1-5; the D is unclear. The germline V gene encodes CDR1 MNHGY and CDR2 SAAAGT. The CDR3 is 13 residues long. Trimming pared 7 bases from V and 6 bases from J, leaving 13 bases between. CDR3 region: CASTKPSGQPQHF. The CDR3 DNA sequence: TGTGCCAGCACCAAACCATCAGGTCAGCCCCAGCATTTT.

The gene calls are TRBV2 and TRBJ2-7, with a weak D call TRBD1 (6 bases). The CDR3 sequence is 15 residues long. Germline V gene sequence: CDR1 SNHLY, CDR2 FYNNEI. The V end was cut by 5 bases, the J end by 0 bases, with 14 bases between. The DNA for the CDR3 is TGTGCCAGCAGTCTGGGGGCAGGACTCTCCTACGAGCAGTACTTC. Residues: CASSLGAGLSYEQYF. Full variable domain (remainder filled in from reference TRBV2 and TRBJ2-7): EPEVTQTPSHQVTQMGQEVILRCVPISNHLYFYWYRQILGQKVEFLVSFYNNEISEKSEIFDDQFSVERPDGSNFTLKIRSTKLEDSAMYFCASSLGAGLSYEQYFGPGTRLTVT.

This chain uses TRBV2 with TRBJ1-4, with TRBD1 as a possible D gene (6 bases). V lost 6 bases to trimming and J lost 4 bases, with 15 bases between them. Germline-derived CDR1 and CDR2 are SNHLY and FYNNEI. The CDR3 spans 15 residues. CDR3 loop: CASRLTGGGNEKLFF. The CDR3 DNA reads TGTGCCAGCAGACTGACAGGTGGAGGTAATGAAAAACTGTTTTTT.

V is TRBV12-3 or TRBV12-4 and J is TRBJ1-2; no definite D call. Between the trimmed V and J ends, which lost 4 bases and 10 bases, there was a span of 13 bases. The CDR3 is made up of 12 amino acids. Here the CDR3 DNA reads TGTGCCAGCAGTTCAAGCCTCTCCGACTACACCTTC. This encodes CASSSSLSDYTF.

V is TRBV27 and J is TRBJ2-3, with D hard to call. V was pared by 3 bases and J by 6 bases, with 10 bases between. The CDR3 runs 13 residues. Germline CDR1 is MNHEY and CDR2 is SMNVEV (reference sequence). In nucleotides, the CDR3 is TGTGCCAGCAGTTTCTTGGGCCGGGATACGCAGTATTTT. This translates into CASSFLGRDTQYF.

V is TRBV15 and J is TRBJ1-6; a weak D match, TRBD1 (5 bases). Trimming left V 0 bases short and J 7 bases short, with 13 bases between. This CDR3 has 16 amino acids. Germline lookup yields CDR1 LNHNV and CDR2 YYDKDF (reference sequence). DNA for the CDR3: TGTGCCACCAGCAGAGATCGATCAGGGTTGAATTCACCCCTCCACTTT. Protein: CATSRDRSGLNSPLHF.

The CDR3 DNA sequence: TGTGCCAGTAGTATTTCGACAGCGAACACTGAAGCTTTCTTT. Translation: CASSISTANTEAFF. V and J are TRBV19 and TRBJ1-1; weak D call: TRBD1 (5 bases). CDR3 size: 14 residues. V was cut by 3 bases and J by 1 base, with 9 bases left in between. Germline V gene data show CDR1 as LNHDA and CDR2 as SQIVND (reference sequence). The full variable domain, rest sourced from reference TRBV19 and TRBJ1-1, is DGGITQSPKYLFRKEGQNVTLSCEQNLNHDAMYWYRQDPGQGLRLIYYSQIVNDFQKGDIAEGYSVSREKKESFPLTVTSAQKNPTAFYLCASSISTANTEAFFGQGTRLTVV.

The chain has TRBV5-8 and TRBJ1-5; 9 nucleotides match TRBD1. The CDR3 covers 14 residues. The J segment lost 3 bases and the V segment lost 7 bases, leaving 5 bases of the junction unmatched. The germline CDR1 and CDR2 sequences are SGHTS and YDEGEE. CDR3 protein: CASGQGHANQPQHF. CDR3 coding DNA: TGTGCCAGCGGACAGGGGCATGCCAATCAGCCCCAGCATTTT.

As DNA, the CDR3 is TGTGCCAGCAGTCAAACTAGCGGGGGGGTTGGGAAGAACATTCAGTACTTC. Its translation: CASSQTSGGVGKNIQYF. This chain joins TRBV7-2 and TRBJ2-4; 13 positions match TRBD2. Trimming at V came to 6 bases and at J to 7 bases, leaving 12 bases not matched to a gene. CDR3 length: 17 amino acids. The germline CDR1 and CDR2 sequences are SGHTA and FQGNSA.

The chain couples TRBV4-3 to TRBJ1-3; D uncertain. The V gene lost 0 bases and the J gene lost 0 bases, with 12 bases spanning the gap. CDR1 is LGHNA, CDR2 YSLEER, per germline. The CDR3 loop spans 17 amino acids. The CDR3 loop is CASSQDPPRDSGNTIYF. The CDR3 region has the DNA TGCGCCAGCAGCCAAGATCCCCCGCGGGACTCTGGAAACACCATATATTTT.

This chain uses TRBV20-1 with TRBJ2-5; 9 nucleotides match TRBD2. Germline V CDR1 and CDR2: DFQATT, SNEGSKA (reference sequence). There are 14 residues in the CDR3. The V and J ends lost 3 bases and 3 bases, in that order; junction bases with no gene match: 5. Written as DNA, the CDR3 is TGCAGTGCTAGTCCGGGACTAGCAGAAGAGACCCAGTACTTC. Protein product: CSASPGLAEETQYF.

This clone was counted only a few times. This sequence joins TRBV2 and TRBJ2-2, with D unresolved. Germline assignment: CDR1 SNHLY and CDR2 FYNNEI. V lost 6 bases to trimming and J lost 6 bases, with 14 bases between them. This CDR3 has 14 residues. CDR3 loop: CASSVTKPPGELFF. The CDR3 region has the DNA TGTGCCAGCAGCGTAACAAAACCCCCCGGGGAGCTGTTTTTT.

This chain uses TRBV7-2 with TRBJ2-2; D is unclear. This CDR3 is 15 amino acids long. Germline V gives CDR1 SGHTA, CDR2 FQGNSA. V was pared by 1 base and J by 0 bases, with 6 bases between. The CDR3 is CASSLGAPNTGELFF. CDR3 sequence (DNA): TGTGCCAGCAGCTTAGGGGCCCCGAACACCGGGGAGCTGTTTTTT.

The count of this clone is one. The chain couples TRBV5-1 to TRBJ2-7; 8 nucleotides line up with TRBD1. Germline-derived CDR1 and CDR2 are SGHRS and YFSETQ. The CDR3 is 13 amino acids. Germline trimming cut 4 bases from V and 5 bases from J; bases unmatched to any gene: 5. In DNA form, the CDR3 reads TGCGCCAGCAGCGGCCCGACAGGGGACGAGCAGTACTTC. Its protein product is CASSGPTGDEQYF.

The CDR3 sequence: CASSFPSTDTQYF. CDR3 DNA sequence: TGTGCCAGTAGTTTTCCTAGCACAGATACGCAGTATTTT. This rearrangement joins TRBV19 to TRBJ2-3; no clear D gene. Germline loops: CDR1 LNHDA, CDR2 SQIVND (reference sequence). Trimming removed 5 bases at V and 0 bases at J, with 6 bases between. CDR3 length: 13 amino acids.

V and J are TRBV6-2 or TRBV6-3 and TRBJ2-5, with TRBD2 matching over 7 bases. Trimming removed 2 bases from V and 6 bases from J; junction bases left unmatched: 21. This CDR3 has 19 residues. The germline gives CDR1 MNHEY, CDR2 SVGEGT. As DNA, the CDR3 is TGTGCCAGCAGTTACGGGAGGGGAGCGGTGCGGGATCGTCAGAAGACCCAGTACTTC. It is translated as CASSYGRGAVRDRQKTQYF.

V gene TRBV2 combines with J gene TRBJ1-3; D remains ambiguous. The germline V and J ends were trimmed by 3 bases and 5 bases, with 8 bases remaining between them. The CDR3 has 13 residues. Germline values: CDR1 SNHLY, CDR2 FYNNEI. The CDR3 sequence is CASSDSPRNTIYF. In DNA, the CDR3 is TGTGCCAGCAGTGATAGTCCCAGAAACACCATATATTTT.

V usage is TRBV14 and J usage is TRBJ1-6; the match to TRBD1 covers 8 bases. V shed 4 bases, J shed 3 bases, and the junction held 5 bases outside the gene matches. Per germline, CDR1 SGHDN and CDR2 FVKESK. The CDR3 runs 16 residues. CDR3 bases: TGTGCCAGCAGCCCGCGGACAGGGTACTATAATTCACCCCTCCACTTT. It is translated as CASSPRTGYYNSPLHF. The whole variable domain, filled in from reference TRBV14 and TRBJ1-6, reads EAGVTQFPSHSVIEKGQTVTLRCDPISGHDNLYWYRRVMGKEIKFLLHFVKESKQDESGMPNNRFLAERTGGTYSTLKVQPAELEDSGVYFCASSPRTGYYNSPLHFGNGTRLTVT.